The 26 T cell receptor beta chains below all came from one sample that was sequenced in a study of human T cells and chemical hapten exposure. TCRdb passed the RACE reads through MiXCR, listing each CDR3 protein once. This table holds about 120,000 distinct CDR3 sequences, about 13% found once. Time point reported: pre-sensitization, week 0. Sample treatment: therapeutic diphenylcyclopropenone sensitization with weekly scalp DPC. Material: whole blood, obtained in connection with sensitization to the hapten diphenylcyclopropenone (DPC). These receptors all stem from a woman between 18 and 29 years old with alopecia areata. Some clones in this sample may be carry-over from other donors' samples.

This clonotype has a handful of counts. V is TRBV5-1 and J is TRBJ1-4; D is unclear. The ends were cut back, 4 bases at V and 0 bases at J, with 7 bases in the middle. Per the germline V gene, CDR1 is SGHRS and CDR2 is YFSETQ. CDR3 length: 14 amino acids. CDR3 in amino acids: CASSPGPTNEKLFF. The CDR3 nucleotides read TGCGCCAGCAGCCCCGGACCAACTAATGAAAAACTGTTTTTT.

The gene calls are TRBV18 and TRBJ2-5; no clear D gene. The CDR3 covers 14 residues. V was trimmed by 3 bases and J by 2 bases, leaving 10 bases between them. Per germline, CDR1 KGHSH and CDR2 LQKENI. This CDR3 is CASSPRIGQETQYF. In DNA form, the CDR3 reads TGTGCCAGCTCACCGAGAATTGGGCAAGAGACCCAGTACTTC.

There are a few counts of this clonotype. The chain employs TRBV29-1 and TRBJ2-3; possible D gene TRBD2, 6 bases. V gave up 0 bases and J gave up 2 bases, with 15 bases separating them. Germline-derived CDR1 and CDR2 are SQVTM and ANQGSEA. CDR3 length: 16 amino acids. The chain's CDR3 is CSVEDLPGENTDTQYF. DNA for the CDR3: TGCAGCGTTGAAGATTTGCCGGGGGAAAACACAGATACGCAGTATTTT.

This clonotype was counted many times. V usage is TRBV20-1 and J usage is TRBJ1-2, with D unclear. CDR1 is DFQATT and CDR2 is SNEGSKA in the germline V gene (reference sequence). V lost 4 bases to trimming and J lost 1 base, with 13 bases between them. The CDR3 covers 14 residues. CDR3 in DNA: TGCAGTGCTACGGCAGCGGTTTTTAACTATGGCTACACCTTC. This translates into CSATAAVFNYGYTF.

CDR3 DNA sequence: TGTGCCACCAGCAGAGATCCCCAAGAGACCCAGTACTTC. Amino acids: CATSRDPQETQYF. This chain links TRBV15 with TRBJ2-5; D call uncertain. Germline CDR1 LNHNV, CDR2 YYDKDF (reference sequence). V was shortened by 0 bases and J by 1 base, with 3 bases between the two germline ends. This CDR3 spans 13 amino acids. The full variable domain, completed using reference TRBV15 and TRBJ2-5, is DAMVIQNPRYQVTQFGKPVTLSCSQTLNHNVMYWYQQKSSQAPKLLFHYYDKDFNNEADTPDNFQSRRPNTSFCFLDIRSPGLGDTAMYLCATSRDPQETQYFGPGTRLLVL.

V is TRBV19 and J is TRBJ1-1, with D hard to call. The germline V gene has CDR1 LNHDA and CDR2 SQIVND (reference sequence). The V gene lost 7 bases and the J gene lost 2 bases, with 11 bases spanning the gap. The CDR3 extends over 13 amino acids. The CDR3 protein is CASTIGVNTEAFF. The DNA for the CDR3 is TGTGCCAGTACCATCGGCGTTAACACTGAAGCTTTCTTT.

In this sample, this clonotype turned up a few times. This rearrangement joins TRBV9 to TRBJ1-4; 7 bases are shared with TRBD1. This CDR3 is 16 amino acids long. CDR1 is SGDLS and CDR2 is YYNGEE in the germline V gene. The V and J ends lost 3 bases and 8 bases, in that order; junction bases with no gene match: 13. This CDR3 is CASSAEIGGAGEKLFF. The CDR3 coding sequence is TGTGCCAGCAGCGCCGAGATAGGGGGCGCAGGGGAAAAACTGTTTTTT.

Concerning this clonotype: A single base separates this from a much larger clone, so it may be a read error. The CDR3 protein is CASGREGRVSSYEQYF. CDR3 sequence (DNA): TGTGCCAGCGGCCGGGAGGGGAGAGTTAGCTCCTACGAGCAGTACTTC. V usage is TRBV5-6 and J usage is TRBJ2-7; 8 positions match TRBD2. The CDR3 totals 16 residues. The V and J ends lost 7 bases and 0 bases, in that order; junction bases with no gene match: 12. CDR1 and CDR2 from the germline V gene are SGHDT and YYEEEE.

This clonotype was observed a few times. The chain combines TRBV28 with TRBJ2-3; D is possibly TRBD2 (7 bases). This CDR3 is 14 amino acids long. The germline V gene has CDR1 MDHEN and CDR2 SYDVKM. The V and J ends lost 5 bases and 7 bases respectively, with 16 bases between them. The CDR3 nucleotides are TGTGCCAGCAGTCTCCCCCGGGGGGCACATACGCAGTATTTT. Translation gives CASSLPRGAHTQYF.

At least ten counts were recorded for this clonotype. This chain joins TRBV29-1 and TRBJ2-5, with TRBD1 matching 7 bases. J lost 4 bases, V lost 7 bases, and 9 bases had no gene match. Germline CDR1 reads SQVTM; CDR2 reads ANQGSEA. This CDR3 has 13 residues. CDR3 protein: CSAETGFRETQYF. CDR3 DNA: TGCAGCGCGGAGACAGGGTTTCGAGAGACCCAGTACTTC.

This clonotype was recorded many times. The J gene is TRBJ2-3, the V gene TRBV27; 7 nucleotides line up with TRBD1. The CDR3 length is 15 residues. The germline V gene has CDR1 MNHEY and CDR2 SMNVEV (reference sequence). The V segment lost 2 bases and the J segment 1 base; nucleotides outside the gene matches: 3. This CDR3 reads CASSLRQGRTDTQYF. CDR3 DNA: TGTGCCAGCAGTTTACGACAGGGCCGCACAGATACGCAGTATTTT.

The genes are TRBV6-2 or TRBV6-3 and TRBJ2-3; the match to TRBD1 covers 7 bases. There are 16 residues in the CDR3. The V segment lost 6 bases and the J segment 5 bases; nucleotides outside the gene matches: 14. CDR1 and CDR2 from the germline V gene are MNHEY and SVGEGT. CDR3 coding DNA: TGTGCCAGCAGCCCCCCGACAGGGAGAGAGGGAGATACGCAGTATTTT. Translated: CASSPPTGREGDTQYF.

This clonotype occurred a few times. The CDR3 region is CASSLEGLLSTDTQYF. The CDR3 nucleotides read TGTGCCAGCAGTCTAGAGGGTCTCCTGTCCACAGATACGCAGTATTTT. J is TRBJ2-3 and V is TRBV27, with D possibly being TRBD2 (5 bases). Germline CDR1 reads MNHEY; CDR2 reads SMNVEV (reference sequence). This CDR3 is 16 amino acids long. V lost 5 bases, J lost 2 bases, and 17 bases lay in between.

V usage is TRBV9 and J usage is TRBJ1-3; D remains unclear. Trimming pared 2 bases from V and 0 bases from J, leaving 6 bases between. CDR3 length: 14 residues. The V gene's germline CDR1 is SGDLS and CDR2 YYNGEE. CDR3 DNA sequence: TGTGCCAGCAGCGTCGGACCCTCTGGAAACACCATATATTTT. Protein product: CASSVGPSGNTIYF.

The sample holds a few counts of this clonotype. The chain recombines TRBV4-1 with TRBJ1-1; no clear D gene. CDR3 length: 14 amino acids. Trimming cost V 1 base and J 2 bases, with 8 bases left between them. The V gene's germline CDR1 is MGHRA and CDR2 YSYEKL. The CDR3 DNA reads as TGCGCCAGCAGCCAAGGCCAAGACAACACTGAAGCTTTCTTT. Translated: CASSQGQDNTEAFF.

The chain couples TRBV12-3 or TRBV12-4 to TRBJ1-2; no reliable D call. Trimming left V 4 bases short and J 2 bases short, with 11 bases between. The CDR3 extends over 14 amino acids. CDR3 nucleotides: TGTGCCAGCAGTTACGGACGCCTGAACTATGGCTACACCTTC. Translation gives CASSYGRLNYGYTF.

This clonotype was recorded at least ten times. V and J are TRBV5-8 and TRBJ1-2; 7 bases are shared with TRBD1. Germline trimming cut 4 bases from V and 4 bases from J; bases unmatched to any gene: 4. CDR3 length: 13 amino acids. Germline CDR1 reads SGHTS; CDR2 reads YDEGEE. CDR3 coding DNA: TGTGCCAGCAGCAAGGGGACAGTCTATGGCTACACCTTC. Translation gives CASSKGTVYGYTF.

There are a few counts of this clonotype. The chain links TRBV28 to TRBJ2-5, with 7 bases aligning to TRBD1. In germline, CDR1 is MDHEN, CDR2 SYDVKM. CDR3 length equals 15 residues. With 1 base clipped from V and 7 bases from J, the junction kept 9 bases outside the gene matches. CDR3 sequence reads: CASSLSNRGLGTQYF. In DNA, the CDR3 is TGTGCCAGCAGTTTATCAAACAGGGGTCTAGGGACCCAGTACTTC.

V gene TRBV20-1 combines with J gene TRBJ1-5, with 8 positions matching TRBD1. This CDR3 has 15 amino acids. CDR1 and CDR2 from the germline V gene are DFQATT and SNEGSKA (reference sequence). V lost 6 bases, J lost 0 bases, and 7 bases stayed unmatched. CDR3 DNA sequence: TGCAGTGCCCCATTCGGACAGGGTAGCAATCAGCCCCAGCATTTT. Translated, it gives CSAPFGQGSNQPQHF.

V and J are TRBV3-2 and TRBJ1-2; the D call TRBD1 from the table was never checked on the DNA. TRBV3-2 is termed a pseudogene. This CDR3 contains 17 residues. This chain's CDR3 is CASSQAPPWRIYYGYTF. CDR3 bases: TGTGCCAGCAGCCAAGCCCCCCCCTGGAGGATCTACTATGGCTACACCTTC.

In this sample, this clonotype turned up many times. V is TRBV7-2 and J is TRBJ2-7; D possibly corresponds to TRBD1 (6 bases). CDR3 length: 14 residues. The V gene lost 4 bases and the J gene lost 3 bases, with 13 bases spanning the gap. The V gene's germline CDR1 is SGHTA and CDR2 FQGNSA. CDR3 residues: CASSSATGSYEQYF. The CDR3 coding sequence is TGTGCCAGCAGCTCTGCAACAGGGAGCTACGAGCAGTACTTC.

The V and J genes are TRBV7-9 and TRBJ2-1, with TRBD2 identical over 11 bases. V lost 4 bases to trimming and J lost 4 bases; unmatched junction nucleotides: 9. This CDR3 contains 17 residues. Germline V gene lookup returns CDR1 SEHNR and CDR2 FQNEAQ (reference sequence). CDR3: CASSSGTSGGQYNEQFF. CDR3 nucleotide sequence: TGTGCCAGCAGCTCCGGGACTAGCGGAGGACAATACAATGAGCAGTTCTTC.

This clonotype was found many times. V gene TRBV19 combines with J gene TRBJ2-7; maybe TRBD1 (5 bases). CDR1 and CDR2 (germline): LNHDA, SQIVND (reference sequence). The CDR3 has 15 residues. V lost 5 bases, J lost 2 bases, and 16 bases lay in between. The CDR3: CASSWVTVGTYEQYF. Written as DNA, the CDR3 is TGTGCCAGTAGTTGGGTGACAGTTGGGACCTACGAGCAGTACTTC.

The V and J genes are TRBV6-5 and TRBJ2-3; D remains ambiguous. Trimming took 5 bases from V and 5 from J, leaving 8 bases between them. CDR1 is MNHEY, CDR2 SVGAGI, per germline. The CDR3 is 12 amino acids. The CDR3 nucleotides are TGTGCCAGCAGTCGAGGCCGAGATACGCAGTATTTT. Translating gives CASSRGRDTQYF.

At least ten counts were recorded for this clonotype. The rearrangement uses TRBV19 and TRBJ1-6, with unresolved D. V was shortened by 5 bases and J by 2 bases, with 10 bases between the two germline ends. CDR3 size: 15 residues. Per the germline V gene, CDR1 is LNHDA and CDR2 is SQIVND (reference sequence). The CDR3 DNA follows: TGTGCCAGTAGTCCCGCCGCAACCTATAATTCACCCCTCCACTTT. The encoded protein is CASSPAATYNSPLHF.

This clonotype was counted a few times. Here the CDR3 DNA reads TGTGCCAGCAGCTTAGTGAGGGGGAGCTCCTACAATGAGCAGTTCTTC. Its protein product is CASSLVRGSSYNEQFF. The chain recombines TRBV7-8 with TRBJ2-1, with D perhaps matching TRBD1 (6 bases). The CDR3 consists of 16 residues. CDR1 and CDR2 from the germline V gene are SGHVS and FQNEAQ. Trimming shortened V by 1 base and J by 0 bases, and 10 bases separated the two germline ends. Full variable domain (rest looked up from reference TRBV7-8 and TRBJ2-1): GAGVSQSPRYKVAKRGQDVALRCDPISGHVSLFWYQQALGQGPEFLTYFQNEAQLDKSGLPSDRFFAERPEGSVSTLKIQRTQQEDSAVYLCASSLVRGSSYNEQFFGPGTRLTVL.